The rows below give T cell receptor beta chains drawn from one sample of a study of shared clonotypes between healthy human individuals. Produced via immunoSEQ multiplex PCR; TCRdb's table is partial and in-frame only. The sample yields about 450,000 clones, 70% to 80% seen once. The sequenced material came from PBMCs. The receptors shown here come from a woman aged 40 to 49 in good health. Some clones in this sample may be carry-over from other donors' samples. Both conserved end residues are part of each CDR3. Each record gives: V gene, D gene, J gene, clone size, CDR3 DNA, CDR3 protein. D genes are given only for firm matches. Where a row states a size, it is once, few, many or the class of an expanded clone; other rows omit it.

TRBV2	TRBD1	TRBJ1-4	once	TGTGCCAGCAGTGAGACAGGGTTAAATGAAAAACTGTTTTTT	CASSETGLNEKLFF
TRBV5-5	TRBD1	TRBJ1-1	NA	TGTGCCAGCAGCTTGCCCCTGACAGGGACTGAAGCTTTCTTT	CASSLPLTGTEAFF
TRBV11-2	TRBD2	TRBJ2-1	NA	TGTGCCAGCAGCGCGGGGCTAGCGGCGCCCAATGAGCAGTTCTTC	CASSAGLAAPNEQFF
TRBV2	NA	TRBJ1-4	NA	TGTGCCAGCAGTGCCCGCGGGGGGAATGAAAAACTGTTTTTT	CASSARGGNEKLFF
TRBV7-6	NA	TRBJ2-1	few	TGTGCCAGCAGCTTAGGTGAGGGAACTGAGCAGTTCTTC	CASSLGEGTEQFF
TRBV21-1	NA	TRBJ2-2	NA	TGTGCCAGCAGCAAAAAAAGGACAGGGGGCGCGAGACCCGGGGAGCTGTTTTTT	CASSKKRTGGARPGELFF
TRBV7-6	TRBD2	TRBJ2-1	NA	TGTGCCAGCAGCGGCCCGGGGGGCTCCTACAATGAGCAGTTCTTC	CASSGPGGSYNEQFF
TRBV7-9	NA	TRBJ2-3	NA	TGTGCCAGCAGCTCTTCCGGGACAGATACGCAGTATTTT	CASSSSGTDTQYF
TRBV10-2	TRBD2	TRBJ2-5	NA	TGCGCCAGCAGTGATCGAGCGGGGGACCAAGAGACCCAGTACTTC	CASSDRAGDQETQYF
TRBV7-9	NA	TRBJ1-1	few	TGTGCCAGCAGTTTGGTTTTTCGGCAGGGCGTCCCCATGAACACTGAAGCTTTCTTT	CASSLVFRQGVPMNTEAFF
TRBV5-4	NA	TRBJ2-7	NA	TGTGCCAGCAGCCCGGACGCGGCTCTGGACGAGCAGTACTTC	CASSPDAALDEQYF
TRBV15	NA	TRBJ2-1	NA	TGTGCCACCAGCAGGGGGGTGAGCGGCTCCTACAATGAGCAGTTCTTC	CATSRGVSGSYNEQFF
TRBV28	NA	TRBJ2-7	NA	TGTGCCAGCAGTTTAAGCCTGGGAGGCTACGAGCAGTACTTC	CASSLSLGGYEQYF
TRBV15	TRBD2	TRBJ2-3	NA	TGTGCCACCAGCAGAGATCTAAGCGGGAGTATAGATACGCAGTATTTT	CATSRDLSGSIDTQYF
TRBV5-4	NA	TRBJ2-5	NA	TGTGCCAGCAGCCCCCCCCGACAGAACAACCAAGAGACCCAGTACTTC	CASSPPRQNNQETQYF
TRBV6-1	TRBD1	TRBJ1-5	NA	TGTGCCAGCAGTGAACAGGACAGGGATAGGCAGCCCCAGCATTTT	CASSEQDRDRQPQHF
TRBV7-3	NA	TRBJ2-5	NA	TGTGCCAGCAGCTTAACCCGCCAAGAGACCCAGTACTTC	CASSLTRQETQYF
TRBV4-2	NA	TRBJ1-1	NA	TGTGCCAGCAGCCGACCTATCCAGAGGGGAGGTGAAGCTTTCTTT	CASSRPIQRGGEAFF
TRBV27	NA	TRBJ1-4	NA	TGTGCCAGCAGTTTATCATCCAATCTCGCTAATGAAAAACTGTTTTTT	CASSLSSNLANEKLFF
TRBV11-2	NA	TRBJ2-7	many	TGTGCCAGCAGCTTAGATAGGGCAGCCTACGAGCAGTACTTC	CASSLDRAAYEQYF
TRBV15	TRBD1	TRBJ2-1	NA	TGTGCCACCAGCAGGGAGGACAGGGGGTACAATGAGCAGTTCTTC	CATSREDRGYNEQFF
TRBV12-5	TRBD2	TRBJ2-2	NA	TGTGCTAGTGGTTTGAGGGCTAGCGGGATAGTCGGGGAGCTGTTTTTT	CASGLRASGIVGELFF
TRBV7-2	NA	TRBJ2-1	few	TGTGCCAGCAGCTTATCTAGCTCCTACAATGAGCAGTTCTTC	CASSLSSSYNEQFF
TRBV5-3	NA	TRBJ1-5	NA	TGTGCCAGAAGCTTGATAGGTAGGACAGGCAATCAGCCCCAGCATTTT	CARSLIGRTGNQPQHF
TRBV7-2	NA	TRBJ2-1	NA	TGTGCCAGCAGTCCCTACGGCCCAGATGAGCAGTTCTTC	CASSPYGPDEQFF
TRBV19	NA	TRBJ1-1	NA	TGTGCCAGTAGCCCCACCGTGGGGAGATTCACTGAAGCTTTCTTT	CASSPTVGRFTEAFF
TRBV27	TRBD1	TRBJ2-7	NA	TGTGCCAGCCGTGGACAGGGTGCGAGGACGACCTACGAGCAGTACTTC	CASRGQGARTTYEQYF
TRBV7-2	NA	TRBJ2-5	NA	TGTGCCAGCAGCATCACTTACAAGGAGACCCAGTACTTC	CASSITYKETQYF